One and the same sample provided the 21 T cell receptor beta chains below, sequenced in a study of cytomegalovirus exposure and HLA in healthy donors. It was with 60 Vbeta and 13 Jbeta primers that the PCR ran. Repertoires were generated with immunoSEQ multiplex PCR, while TCRdb's copy carries only in-frame clones and drops some. The repertoire holds around 68,000 clones, roughly four fifths seen once, with more than 7% in the top ten. Sequencing was done on a sample of PBMCs. Receptors originate from a woman aged 25-40 years in good health and CMV-seropositive.

The chain joins TRBV6-1 to TRBJ2-3; D not resolved. This CDR3 is 14 amino acids long. V gave up 6 bases and J gave up 3 bases, with 13 bases separating them. The V gene's germline CDR1 is MNHNS and CDR2 SASEGT. This CDR3 is CASSSWAGTDTQYF. DNA for the CDR3: TGTGCCAGCAGCTCGTGGGCCGGAACAGATACGCAGTATTTT.

V gene TRBV4-2 combines with J gene TRBJ1-2; D unclear. Trimming took 0 bases from V and 5 from J, leaving 10 bases between them. Germline loops: CDR1 LGHNA, CDR2 YNFKEQ. This CDR3 is built from 14 residues. CDR3 protein: CASSQEVTGYGYTF. CDR3 in DNA: TGTGCCAGCAGCCAAGAGGTCACGGGATATGGCTACACCTTC.

Only one count was recorded for this clone. V gene TRBV6-6 combines with J gene TRBJ2-1; 8 positions match TRBD2. CDR3 length: 15 amino acids. The J segment lost 4 bases and the V segment lost 2 bases, leaving 4 bases of the junction unmatched. The germline CDR1 and CDR2 sequences are MNHNY and SVGAGI (reference sequence). Here the CDR3 reads CASSYAGGRYNEQFF. The CDR3, as DNA: TGTGCCAGCAGTTACGCCGGCGGGAGGTACAATGAGCAGTTCTTC.

The chain combines TRBV6-1 with TRBJ2-4; D unclear. Looked up from germline, CDR1 is MNHNS and CDR2 is SASEGT. The germline V and J ends were trimmed by 8 bases and 0 bases, with 14 bases remaining between them. The CDR3 contains 15 residues. The CDR3 coding sequence is TGTGCCAGCCGGAAGCCGAGGCTAGCCAAAAACATTCAGTACTTC. Translation gives CASRKPRLAKNIQYF.

The DNA for the CDR3 is TGTGCCAGCAGTGGACTAGCGGGAGGAAACACCGGGGAGCTGTTTTTT. Its protein product is CASSGLAGGNTGELFF. The rearrangement joins TRBV6-6 to TRBJ2-2; TRBD2 matches 14 bases. From germline, CDR1 is MNHNY and CDR2 SVGAGI (reference sequence). CDR3 size: 16 residues. V dropped 5 bases and J dropped 2; count of bases not matched to a gene: 1.

In this sample, this clone turned up once. The V gene is TRBV5-1, the J gene TRBJ2-5, with 11 bases aligning to TRBD2. With 4 bases clipped from V and 3 bases from J, the junction kept 5 bases outside the gene matches. This CDR3 is 15 amino acids long. The germline CDR1 and CDR2 sequences are SGHRS and YFSETQ. CDR3 DNA sequence: TGCGCCAGCAGCCGGGAACTAGCGGGAGAAGAGACCCAGTACTTC. Amino acids: CASSRELAGEETQYF.

This clone was counted once. V and J are TRBV27 and TRBJ2-1; possibly TRBD2 for D (6 bases). Trimming shortened V by 2 bases and J by 6 bases, and 17 bases separated the two germline ends. This CDR3 comprises 16 residues. Germline loops: CDR1 MNHEY, CDR2 SMNVEV (reference sequence). The CDR3 DNA is TGTGCCAGCAGTTTAAGTTCGACTAGGACGATCAATGAGCAGTTCTTC. Protein sequence: CASSLSSTRTINEQFF.

In this sample, this clone turned up a few times. This CDR3 is CASRPGTKGGEQYF. The DNA of the CDR3 is TGTGCCAGCAGACCCGGGACAAAAGGGGGAGAGCAGTACTTC. The rearrangement joins TRBV6-6 to TRBJ2-7, with a possible D match to TRBD1 (6 bases). This CDR3 is 14 amino acids long. V lost 6 bases and J 7 bases, leaving 19 bases between the germline ends. Looked up from germline, CDR1 is MNHNY and CDR2 is SVGAGI (reference sequence).

This chain links TRBV11-2 with TRBJ1-2; D is ambiguous. The CDR3 loop spans 13 amino acids. In germline, CDR1 is SGHAT, CDR2 FQNNGV. V dropped 3 bases and J dropped 4 bases, with 9 bases sitting between them. This chain's CDR3 is CASSFGQSYGYTF. The CDR3 coding sequence is TGTGCCAGCAGCTTTGGGCAGTCCTATGGCTACACCTTC.

This clone has more than one count but fewer than ten. This chain uses TRBV5-6 with TRBJ2-1; 8 bases map to TRBD2. Losses at the gene ends were 3 bases for V and 7 bases for J; bases not matched to a gene: 9. The CDR3 is made up of 15 amino acids. CDR1 is SGHDT and CDR2 is YYEEEE in the germline V gene. CDR3 nucleotide sequence: TGTGCCAGCAGCTCTCCGCCTAGCGGGTTTAATGAGCAGTTCTTC. Protein: CASSSPPSGFNEQFF.

This clone was seen more than once but under ten times. V usage is TRBV2 and J usage is TRBJ1-4; D is perhaps TRBD1 (6 bases). Per the germline V gene, CDR1 is SNHLY and CDR2 is FYNNEI. Deletions cut 9 bases from V and 7 bases from J, with 15 bases between. This CDR3 region has 13 residues. DNA for the CDR3: TGTGCCAGTGGACAGTTTCGGGCTGAAAAACTGTTTTTT. This sequence encodes CASGQFRAEKLFF. Full variable domain (outside the CDR3, taken from reference TRBV2 and TRBJ1-4): EPEVTQTPSHQVTQMGQEVILRCVPISNHLYFYWYRQILGQKVEFLVSFYNNEISEKSEIFDDQFSVERPDGSNFTLKIRSTKLEDSAMYFCASGQFRAEKLFFGSGTQLSVL.

V gene TRBV4-2 combines with J gene TRBJ2-1; TRBD2 matches at 9 bases. Unmatched junction bases numbered 10, after V lost 9 bases and J lost 7 bases. Germline values: CDR1 LGHNA, CDR2 YNFKEQ. This CDR3 is built from 14 residues. CDR3 residues: CASSKGTSKNEQFF. The CDR3 DNA reads TGTGCCAGTTCTAAAGGGACTAGCAAGAATGAGCAGTTCTTC.

The V gene is TRBV4-2, the J gene TRBJ2-3; maybe TRBD1 (6 bases). With 0 bases removed from V and 5 bases from J, the gap between germline ends came to 15 bases. In germline, CDR1 is LGHNA, CDR2 YNFKEQ. The CDR3 is made up of 16 amino acids. This CDR3 reads CASSQDPGVSRDTQYF. In DNA form, the CDR3 reads TGTGCCAGCAGCCAAGATCCAGGGGTGAGTCGAGATACGCAGTATTTT.

The CDR3 DNA reads as TGTGCCATCAGCCCTGGACTAGCGGGAGCCAATGAGCAGTTCTTC. Amino acids: CAISPGLAGANEQFF. This chain joins TRBV10-3 and TRBJ2-1, with 13 bases lining up with TRBD2. The V and J ends lost 6 bases and 6 bases, in that order; junction bases with no gene match: 5. The CDR3 contains 15 residues. The germline CDR1 and CDR2 sequences are ENHRY and SYGVKD.

This sequence joins TRBV5-1 and TRBJ2-5; possible D gene TRBD2, 5 bases. CDR1 SGHRS and CDR2 YFSETQ come from the germline V gene. The CDR3 loop spans 14 amino acids. V was trimmed by 6 bases and J by 1 base, leaving 13 bases between them. This chain's CDR3 is CASTIGGGQETQYF. As DNA, the CDR3 is TGCGCCAGCACCATTGGCGGAGGCCAAGAGACCCAGTACTTC.

The chain recombines TRBV10-1 with TRBJ2-7, with D perhaps matching TRBD1 (5 bases). From germline, CDR1 is WNHNN and CDR2 SYGVQD (reference sequence). The CDR3 has 13 residues. Deletions cut 5 bases from V and 2 bases from J, with 10 bases between. The CDR3 region is CASSHLGAYEQYF. CDR3 nucleotides: TGCGCCAGCAGTCATCTAGGGGCCTACGAGCAGTACTTC.

The V gene is TRBV7-9, the J gene TRBJ2-7; 8 bases agree with TRBD1. CDR1 and CDR2 from the germline V gene are SEHNR and FQNEAQ (reference sequence). The CDR3 runs 15 residues. The J segment lost 1 base and the V segment lost 0 bases, leaving 2 bases of the junction unmatched. The CDR3 nucleotides are TGTGCCAGCAGCTTAGCTGACAGGGGATCCTACGAGCAGTACTTC. This sequence encodes CASSLADRGSYEQYF.

This clone appeared a single time. The chain recombines TRBV13 with TRBJ2-7; TRBD2 might be the D (6 bases). The CDR3 is 15 residues long. V was clipped by 0 bases and J by 5 bases, with 14 bases between them. Germline V gene sequence: CDR1 PRHDT, CDR2 FYEKMQ (reference sequence). The CDR3: CASSLGTGVRDEQYF. CDR3 DNA: TGTGCCAGCAGCTTAGGCACGGGGGTTCGGGACGAGCAGTACTTC.

About this clone: At one boundary the junction diverges from the germline segment, which might be a read error. The V call is TRBV7-9, the J call TRBJ2-7; perhaps TRBD1 as D (6 bases). This CDR3 region has 14 residues. The V gene's germline CDR1 is SEHNR and CDR2 FQNEAQ (reference sequence). The CDR3 nucleotides are TGTTCCAGCAGCGGTCTCGACAGGTCCTACGAGCAGTACTTC. As protein: CSSSGLDRSYEQYF.

The rearrangement uses TRBV7-9 and TRBJ2-4; 8 bases are a match to TRBD1. CDR1 SEHNR and CDR2 FQNEAQ come from the germline V gene (reference sequence). Germline trimming cut 6 bases from V and 1 base from J; bases unmatched to any gene: 5. There are 15 residues in the CDR3. As DNA, the CDR3 is TGTGCCAGCAGTCCGGACAGGGCCGCCAAAAACATTCAGTACTTC. This sequence encodes CASSPDRAAKNIQYF.

This chain uses TRBV19 with TRBJ1-5; TRBD1 matches at 7 bases. Germline CDR1 and CDR2: LNHDA and SQIVND (reference sequence). CDR3 size: 15 residues. After removal of 6 bases from V and 2 bases from J, the junction contained 7 bases not matched to a gene. CDR3 protein: CASSPTGRRNQPQHF. The CDR3 nucleotides are TGTGCCAGTAGCCCGACAGGGAGGCGCAATCAGCCCCAGCATTTT.